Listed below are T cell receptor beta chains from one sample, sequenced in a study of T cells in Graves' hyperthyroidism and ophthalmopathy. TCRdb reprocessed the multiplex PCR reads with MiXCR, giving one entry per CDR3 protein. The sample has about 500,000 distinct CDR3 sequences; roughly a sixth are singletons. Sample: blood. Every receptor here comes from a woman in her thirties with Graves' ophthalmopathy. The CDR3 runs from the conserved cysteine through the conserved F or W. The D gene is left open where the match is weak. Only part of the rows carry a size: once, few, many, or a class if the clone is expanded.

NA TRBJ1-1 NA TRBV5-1 TGCGCCAGCAGCTTGGAGGGGTGGGCTGAAGCTTTCTTT CASSLEGWAEAFF
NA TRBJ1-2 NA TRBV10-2 TGCGCCAGCAGGGGGACTGGCCCCCTCTATGGCTACACCTTC CASRGTGPLYGYTF
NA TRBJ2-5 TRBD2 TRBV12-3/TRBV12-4 TGTGCCAGCAGTAAAGCGGGGTCAGTAGGAGAGACCCAGTACTTC CASSKAGSVGETQYF
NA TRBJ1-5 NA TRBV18 TGTGCCAGCTCACCACGGGACACCATATCCCTTTTGTCCCAGCATTTT CASSPRDTISLLSQHF
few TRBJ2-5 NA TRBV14 TGTGCCAGCAGTCACTTGGGACGGATCCAAGGGACCCAGTACTTC CASSHLGRIQGTQYF
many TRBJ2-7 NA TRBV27 TGTGCCAGCAGTTTAGAGGGTCGGGGATCCTACGAGCAGTACTTC CASSLEGRGSYEQYF
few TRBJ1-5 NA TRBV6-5 TGTGCCAGCAGTTATGGCAGGGAGGAAAATCAGCCCCAGCATTTT CASSYGREENQPQHF
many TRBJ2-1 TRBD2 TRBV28 TGTGCCAGCAGAGCTCAAGCGGGAGGATCCTACAATGAGCAGTTCTTC CASRAQAGGSYNEQFF
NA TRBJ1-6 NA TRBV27 TGTGCCAGCAGTTTTTCCCCAGGGCGTAATTCACCCCTCCACTTT CASSFSPGRNSPLHF
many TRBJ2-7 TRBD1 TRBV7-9 TGTGCCAGCAGCACGCCTTACAGGACAGGGAAGGACGAGCAGTACTTC CASSTPYRTGKDEQYF
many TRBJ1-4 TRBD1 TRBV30 TGTGCCTGGGAAGACAGGGGGCATGAAAAACTGTTTTTT CAWEDRGHEKLFF
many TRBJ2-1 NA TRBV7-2 TGTGCCAGCAGCTTGCTCCATTTTCCGACAGACAATGAGCAGTTCTTC CASSLLHFPTDNEQFF
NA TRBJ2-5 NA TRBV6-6 TGTGCCAGCAGTTACGTTAATGATAAAGAGACCCAGTACTTC CASSYVNDKETQYF
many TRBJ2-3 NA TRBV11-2 TGTGCCAGCAGCTTCCCGGCGGGCGGGAGCACAGATACGCAGTATTTT CASSFPAGGSTDTQYF
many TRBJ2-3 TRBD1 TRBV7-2 TGTGCCAGCAGCTTAATGGGACAGAACACAGATACGCAGTATTTT CASSLMGQNTDTQYF
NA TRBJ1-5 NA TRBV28 TGTGCCAGCAGTTTTAGAGCCGGACGCAATCAGCCCCAGCATTTT CASSFRAGRNQPQHF
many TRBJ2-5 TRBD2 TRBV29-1 TGCAGCGCCGATAGCGGGGAGGAGACCCAGTACTTC CSADSGEETQYF
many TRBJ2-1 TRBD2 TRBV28 TGTGCCAGCAGTTTACGGCTAGCGGACAATGAGCAGTTCTTC CASSLRLADNEQFF
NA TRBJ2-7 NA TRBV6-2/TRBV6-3 TGTGCCAGCAGCGCAACTTCACGGGGCGAGCAGTACTTC CASSATSRGEQYF
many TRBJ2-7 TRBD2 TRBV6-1 TGTGCCAGCAGGACGGCACTAGCGGGAGGGAACGAGCAGTACTTC CASRTALAGGNEQYF
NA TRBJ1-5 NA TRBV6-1 TGTGCCAGCAGGGCCCTCAATCAGCCCCAGCATTTT CASRALNQPQHF
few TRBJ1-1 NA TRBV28 TGTGCCAGCAGTTTCTGGAGGGGGTTTGGGGACACTGAAGCTTTCTTT CASSFWRGFGDTEAFF
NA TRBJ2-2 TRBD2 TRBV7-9 TGTGCCAGCAGCTTACCGGGACTAGCGGGAGTCGCCGGGGAGCTGTTTTTT CASSLPGLAGVAGELFF
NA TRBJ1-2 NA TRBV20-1 TGCAGTGCTAGAGTACCCGGGGCCCGTCTATACACCTTC CSARVPGARLYTF
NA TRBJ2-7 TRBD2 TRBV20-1 TGCAGTGCTCCGGGACTAGCGGGCTCGAAGCACGACGAGCAGTACTTC CSAPGLAGSKHDEQYF
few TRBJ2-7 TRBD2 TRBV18 TGTGCCAGCCAACTGACTAGCGGGTCGTCCTACGAGCAGTACTTC CASQLTSGSSYEQYF
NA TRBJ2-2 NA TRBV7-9 TGTGCCAGCAGCTTAGGGCCCGGGGACAATACTGGGGAGCTGTTTTTT CASSLGPGDNTGELFF
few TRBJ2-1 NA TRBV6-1 TGTGCCAGCAGCCAGCTAATCAATAGGGCTTCTGAGCAGTTCTTC CASSQLINRASEQFF
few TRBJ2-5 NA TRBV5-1 TGCGCCAGCAGCTTGGAGTACGAGACCCAGTACTTC CASSLEYETQYF
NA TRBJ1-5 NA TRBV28 TGTGCCAGCAGTCTAAGGGACATTCAGCCCCAGCATTTT CASSLRDIQPQHF
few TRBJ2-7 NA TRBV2 TGTGCCAGCAGTGACCGTGGGCCCCCAGAGGTCGGCGAGCAGTACTTC CASSDRGPPEVGEQYF
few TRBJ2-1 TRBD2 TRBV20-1 TGCAGTGCTCCGCGGGCGGGAGGGGGCGGGATATACAATGAGCAGTTCTTC CSAPRAGGGGIYNEQFF
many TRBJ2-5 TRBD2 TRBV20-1 TGCAGTGCTAGAATGGAAGCGGGGGTCGAAGAGACCCAGTACTTC CSARMEAGVEETQYF
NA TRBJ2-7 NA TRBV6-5 TGTGCCAGCAGTTTTCGGGCCTCGAGCTCCTACGAGCAGTACTTC CASSFRASSSYEQYF
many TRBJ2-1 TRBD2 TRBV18 TGTGCCAGCTCACCAGTGGGCGGGAGGTCGAAGTTCTTC CASSPVGGRSKFF
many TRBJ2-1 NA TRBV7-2 TGTGCCAGCAGCGTCACGGAGGGCCCAACGGGGCAGTTCTTC CASSVTEGPTGQFF
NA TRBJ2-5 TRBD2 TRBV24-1 TGTGCCACCAGTGACGGAGGGACTAACCAAGAGACCCAGTACTTC CATSDGGTNQETQYF
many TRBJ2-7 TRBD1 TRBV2 TGTGCCAGCAACCCGGACAGGGGAGGCTCCTACGAGCAGTACTTC CASNPDRGGSYEQYF
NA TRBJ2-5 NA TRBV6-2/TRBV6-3 TGTGCCAGCACCCAAAGGGCCCAAGAGACCCAGTACTTC CASTQRAQETQYF
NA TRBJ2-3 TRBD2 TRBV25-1 TGTGCCAGCCCACCGAGACTAGCCTACACAGATACGCAGTATTTT CASPPRLAYTDTQYF
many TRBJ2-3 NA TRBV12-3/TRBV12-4 TGTGCCATCAGGATCCAGGGCACAGATACGCAGTATTTT CAIRIQGTDTQYF
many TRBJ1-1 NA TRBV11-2 TGTGCCAGCAGCTTAGAACGCGCCCTTGAAGCTTTCTTT CASSLERALEAFF
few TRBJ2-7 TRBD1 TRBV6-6 TGTGCCAGCAGTTACGTACAGGGGGCCAGCGAGCAGTACTTC CASSYVQGASEQYF
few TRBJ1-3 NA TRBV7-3 TGTGCCAGCAGCCCACCGGCCTCTGGAAACACTATATATTTT CASSPPASGNTIYF
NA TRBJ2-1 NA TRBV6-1 TGTGCCAGCAGTTTAGGGGAAGGGGGGTACAATGAGCAGTTCTTC CASSLGEGGYNEQFF
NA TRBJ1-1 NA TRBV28 TGTGCCAGCAGTTTACAGCAGCCTGAAGCTTTCTTT CASSLQQPEAFF
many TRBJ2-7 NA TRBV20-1 TGCAGCGCTACAGGGCAGGGTACGTGGCAGTACTTC CSATGQGTWQYF
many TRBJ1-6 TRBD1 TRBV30 TGTGCCTGGAATACGTTGACAGGGCAATCACCCCTCCACTTT CAWNTLTGQSPLHF
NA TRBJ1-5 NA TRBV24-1 TGTGCCACCAGTGATTTGCCGGGGCAGCCCCAGCAGTTT CATSDLPGQPQQF
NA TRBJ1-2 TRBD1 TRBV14 TGTGCCAGCAGCTACGGACAGGGAGCTAACTATGGCTACACCTTC CASSYGQGANYGYTF
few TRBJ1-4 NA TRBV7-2 TGTGCCAGCAGCCCCCGGACGCTTTGGGGTGAAAAACTGTTTTTT CASSPRTLWGEKLFF
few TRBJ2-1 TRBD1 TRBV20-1 TGCAGTGCTCATCGGGACAGTTATGAGCAGTTCTTC CSAHRDSYEQFF
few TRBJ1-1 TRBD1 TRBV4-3 TGCGCCAGCAGCCAAGAAGGAGGGGGCCAAACTGAAGCTTTCTTT CASSQEGGGQTEAFF